This T cell receptor (beta chain) was retrieved from a study of preoperative IRX-2 immunotherapy in early breast cancer. Profiled with immunoSEQ multiplex PCR; TCRdb holds only in-frame clones, not every one. Among around 88,000 clones listed, roughly 89% were seen once. Described treatment: preoperative locoregional IRX-2 cytokine immunotherapy. This phase Ib study tested locoregional IRX-2 cytokine immunotherapy given before surgery. The origin of this receptor is a human donor with breast cancer. The sequences come from tumor tissue, collected after IRX-2 immunotherapy.

In DNA, the CDR3 is TGCGCCAGCAGCTTGAGACAGCAGGGTACCGAGCAGTACTTC. Translating it yields CASSLRQQGTEQYF. The V and J genes are TRBV5-1 and TRBJ2-7; D is possibly TRBD1 (5 bases). Per germline, CDR1 SGHRS and CDR2 YFSETQ. V lost 1 base to trimming and J lost 6 bases, with 14 bases between them. The CDR3 consists of 14 residues.